The clone carrying this TCR beta chain was observed many times. iRepertoire HTBI primers and Arm-PCR of CDR3 regions built TCR beta libraries. TCRdb ran MiXCR on the multiplex PCR reads and lists one entry per CDR3 protein. The sample has about 500,000 distinct CDR3 sequences, 16% seen once. These data are taken from a study of regulatory T cells in long-lasting Graves disease. The time point was: newly diagnosed GD, antithyroid drugs for less than 3 months. Following extraction of RNA from PBMCs, that RNA was used to make the TCR library. All patients originated from an endocrinology department located in Xi'an, China. Another study also made use of these data, one on T cells in Graves' hyperthyroidism and ophthalmopathy. As that study records: An absence of ophthalmopathy progression within 18 months meant stable Graves' hyperthyroidism. Clinical symptoms, serum thyroxine and TRAb, thyroid ultrasound and orbital computed tomography together formed the diagnostic basis. Ophthalmopathy was predicted by the model a median of approximately six months ahead of onset.

The sequenced sample was peripheral blood mononuclear cells (PBMCs), obtained at new diagnosis, from a patient treated with antithyroid drugs. The receptor was derived from a man between 40 and 49 years old with Graves disease.

The CDR3 sequence: CAWSVRQGRNEKLFF. The CDR3 DNA sequence: TGTGCCTGGAGTGTCCGCCAGGGGAGAAATGAAAAACTGTTTTTT. The V call is TRBV30, the J call TRBJ1-4; D possibly corresponds to TRBD1 (6 bases). Trimming took 0 bases from V and 5 from J, leaving 13 bases between them. The CDR3 has 15 amino acids. Germline V gene lookup returns CDR1 GTSNPN and CDR2 SVGIG (reference sequence).